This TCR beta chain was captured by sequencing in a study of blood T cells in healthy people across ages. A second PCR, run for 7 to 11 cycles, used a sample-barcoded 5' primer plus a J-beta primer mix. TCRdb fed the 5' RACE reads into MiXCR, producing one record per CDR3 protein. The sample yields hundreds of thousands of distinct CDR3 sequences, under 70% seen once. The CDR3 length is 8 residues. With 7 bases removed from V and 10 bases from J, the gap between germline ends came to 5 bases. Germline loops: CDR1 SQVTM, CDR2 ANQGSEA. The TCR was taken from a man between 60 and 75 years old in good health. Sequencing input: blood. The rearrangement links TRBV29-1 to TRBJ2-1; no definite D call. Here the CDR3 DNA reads TGCAGCGGTGGCGAGCAGTTCTTC. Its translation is CSGGEQFF.